This T cell receptor (beta chain) was recovered during a study of glioma-infiltrating T cells after dendritic cell vaccination. Study results and limitations: TCR clonality showed no direct relationship with survival.

Trimming stripped 3 bases from V and 4 bases from J, with 17 bases between. Germline CDR1 SGHNT, CDR2 YYREEE (reference sequence). This CDR3 region has 16 residues. Libraries were prepared by immunoSEQ multiplex PCR; TCRdb keeps only in-frame clonotypes and omits some of them. This sample has approximately 92,000 clones, with roughly 80% found just once. Time point meaning: after dendritic cell vaccination, including at tumor progression/relapse. Worth noting for this clone: Antigen unknown.

This specimen consisted of blood, obtained after dendritic cell vaccination. This receptor was identified in a human donor with glioblastoma. V gene TRBV5-4 combines with J gene TRBJ2-1; D ambiguous. The CDR3: CASSSAAQSGYNEQFF. DNA for the CDR3: TGTGCCAGCAGCTCGGCAGCCCAATCGGGTTACAATGAGCAGTTCTTC.